This TCR beta chain was identified in a study of PD-1 blockade in classical Hodgkin lymphoma. Repertoires were generated with immunoSEQ multiplex PCR, while TCRdb's copy carries only in-frame clones and drops some. This sample yields under 7,500 clones, of which about 86% are seen a single time; around 45% belongs to the top ten. All patients experienced relapse after autologous stem cell transplantation, and brentuximab vedotin exposure was variable. Germline-derived CDR1 and CDR2 are MNHEY and SVGAGI. The CDR3 is made up of 12 amino acids. Trimming stripped 5 bases from V and 4 bases from J, with 9 bases between.

Material: peripheral blood mononuclear cells (PBMCs), obtained before the second cycle of nivolumab. The rearrangement uses TRBV6-5 and TRBJ2-7; D unclear. This TCR derives from a human donor with classical Hodgkin lymphoma. Written as DNA, the CDR3 is TGTGCCAGCAGTGAAGTCTGGTACGAGCAGTACGTC. Residues: CASSEVWYEQYV.